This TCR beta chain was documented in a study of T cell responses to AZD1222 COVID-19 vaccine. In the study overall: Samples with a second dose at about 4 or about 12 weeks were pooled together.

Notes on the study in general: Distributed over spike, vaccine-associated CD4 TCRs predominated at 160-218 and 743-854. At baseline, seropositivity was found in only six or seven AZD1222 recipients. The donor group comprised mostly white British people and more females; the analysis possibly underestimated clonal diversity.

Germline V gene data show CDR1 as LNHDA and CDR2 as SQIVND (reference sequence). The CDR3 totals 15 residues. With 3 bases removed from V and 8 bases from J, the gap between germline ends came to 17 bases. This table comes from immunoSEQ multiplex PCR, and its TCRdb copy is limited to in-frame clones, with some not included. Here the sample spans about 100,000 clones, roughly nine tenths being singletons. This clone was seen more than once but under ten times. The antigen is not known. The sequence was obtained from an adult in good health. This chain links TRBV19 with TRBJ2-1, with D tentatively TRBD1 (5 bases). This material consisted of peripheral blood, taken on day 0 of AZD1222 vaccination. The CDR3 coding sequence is TGTGCCAGTAGTATCTCCAGGGTGACTGGTGATGAGCAGTTCTTC. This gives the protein CASSISRVTGDEQFF.